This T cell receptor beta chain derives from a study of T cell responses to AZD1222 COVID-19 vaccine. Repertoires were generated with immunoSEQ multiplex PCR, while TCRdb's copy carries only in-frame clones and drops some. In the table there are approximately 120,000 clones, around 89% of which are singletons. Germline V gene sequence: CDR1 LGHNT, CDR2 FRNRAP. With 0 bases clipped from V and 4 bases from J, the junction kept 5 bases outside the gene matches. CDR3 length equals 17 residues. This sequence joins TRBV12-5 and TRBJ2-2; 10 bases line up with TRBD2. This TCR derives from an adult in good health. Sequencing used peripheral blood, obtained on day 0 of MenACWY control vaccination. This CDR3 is CASGLVLAGTGTGELFF. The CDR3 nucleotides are TGTGCTAGTGGTTTGGTACTAGCGGGGACGGGCACCGGGGAGCTGTTTTTT.